Listed here are 9 T cell receptor beta chains from one sample, sequenced in a study of T cells in Graves' hyperthyroidism and ophthalmopathy. Amplified regions were TCR beta CDR3 sequences from RNA transcripts. First-round RT-PCR with HTBI primers amplified the TCR CDR3 region. MiXCR, applied by TCRdb to the multiplex PCR reads, yields one record per CDR3 protein. The profile covers 340,000 or so distinct CDR3 sequences, with approximately 15% appearing a single time and approximately 31% taken by the ten largest. Sequencing was carried out using blood. All receptors derive from a man between 25 and 39 years old with Graves' hyperthyroidism.

The table lists this clonotype with many counts. Written as DNA, the CDR3 is TGTGCCAGCTCACGGGACAGCACCTCCGGGGAGCTGTTTTTT. As protein: CASSRDSTSGELFF. The rearrangement joins TRBV18 to TRBJ2-2, with TRBD1 matching 7 bases. Germline CDR1 is KGHSH and CDR2 is LQKENI. Unmatched junction bases numbered 5, after V lost 4 bases and J lost 6 bases. The CDR3 totals 14 residues. The full variable domain, in which reference TRBV18 and TRBJ2-2 provide the parts outside the CDR3, is NAGVMQNPRHLVRRRGQEARLRCSPMKGHSHVYWYRQLPEEGLKFMVYLQKENIIDESGMPKERFSAEFPKEGPSILRIQQVVRGDSAAYFCASSRDSTSGELFFGEGSRLTVL.

This clonotype appeared a few times. The chain couples TRBV4-1 to TRBJ2-2; TRBD2 is a possible D gene (6 bases). Trimming cost V 0 bases and J 4 bases, with 15 bases left between them. Germline-derived CDR1 and CDR2 are MGHRA and YSYEKL. The CDR3 consists of 17 residues. The CDR3 here is CASSQDDAGLGTGELFF. The DNA for the CDR3 is TGCGCCAGCAGCCAAGACGACGCGGGGCTCGGCACCGGGGAGCTGTTTTTT.

The chain recombines TRBV27 with TRBJ2-2; 8 bases map to TRBD2. Trimming removed 3 bases from V and 6 bases from J; junction bases left unmatched: 12. The CDR3 is made up of 17 amino acids. The germline V gene has CDR1 MNHEY and CDR2 SMNVEV (reference sequence). The CDR3 DNA reads TGTGCCAGCAGTTTGTCTCAAGGGACTAGGAAAGCCGGGGAGCTGTTTTTT. Protein: CASSLSQGTRKAGELFF.

This clonotype came up many times. This rearrangement joins TRBV12-3 or TRBV12-4 to TRBJ1-1; D possibly corresponds to TRBD1 (5 bases). There are 14 residues in the CDR3. Trimming took off 0 bases at V and 7 bases at J, with 12 bases between the two ends. This CDR3 is CASSLAGHVHEAFF. As DNA, the CDR3 is TGTGCCAGCAGTTTAGCCGGACACGTCCATGAAGCTTTCTTT.

This sequence joins TRBV28 and TRBJ2-6, with TRBD1 identical over 10 bases. Germline loops: CDR1 MDHEN, CDR2 SYDVKM. After removal of 4 bases from V and 2 bases from J, the junction contained 8 bases not matched to a gene. This CDR3 region has 18 residues. Written as DNA, the CDR3 is TGTGCCAGCAGTTCCGCCGGGACAGGGGTCCCTGGGGCCAACGTCCTGACTTTC. The encoded protein is CASSSAGTGVPGANVLTF.

The chain carries TRBV12-3 or TRBV12-4 and TRBJ2-2; maybe TRBD1 (5 bases). The CDR3 spans 15 residues. With 3 bases removed from V and 5 bases from J, the gap between germline ends came to 13 bases. DNA for the CDR3: TGTGCCAGCAGTTTGGTATCTGGGGCGACCGGGGAGCTGTTTTTT. It yields the protein CASSLVSGATGELFF.

The rearrangement uses TRBV14 and TRBJ2-7, with 8 bases identical to TRBD1. The junction had 10 bases not matched to a gene; V was cut back by 4 bases and J by 2 bases. Germline CDR1 SGHDN, CDR2 FVKESK. The CDR3 totals 16 residues. The CDR3 protein is CASSPSGGRPTYEQYF. DNA for the CDR3: TGTGCCAGCAGCCCGTCAGGGGGCCGACCTACCTACGAGCAGTACTTC.

The chain recombines TRBV19 with TRBJ1-2, with unresolved D. This CDR3 region has 12 residues. The germline V and J ends were trimmed by 8 bases and 3 bases, with 10 bases remaining between them. From germline, CDR1 is LNHDA and CDR2 SQIVND (reference sequence). The CDR3 DNA reads TGTGCCAGTGGAAATGTGGACTATGGCTACACCTTC. This translates into CASGNVDYGYTF.

This clonotype was counted at least ten times. The V call is TRBV3-1, the J call TRBJ2-7; 13 positions agree with TRBD2. CDR1 and CDR2 from the germline V gene are LGHDT and YNNKEL (reference sequence). The CDR3 runs to 15 residues. The V and J ends lost 4 bases and 7 bases, in that order; junction bases with no gene match: 7. The CDR3 region is CASSRGLAGVSEQYF. In DNA, the CDR3 is TGTGCCAGCAGCCGAGGACTAGCGGGAGTGAGTGAGCAGTACTTC.